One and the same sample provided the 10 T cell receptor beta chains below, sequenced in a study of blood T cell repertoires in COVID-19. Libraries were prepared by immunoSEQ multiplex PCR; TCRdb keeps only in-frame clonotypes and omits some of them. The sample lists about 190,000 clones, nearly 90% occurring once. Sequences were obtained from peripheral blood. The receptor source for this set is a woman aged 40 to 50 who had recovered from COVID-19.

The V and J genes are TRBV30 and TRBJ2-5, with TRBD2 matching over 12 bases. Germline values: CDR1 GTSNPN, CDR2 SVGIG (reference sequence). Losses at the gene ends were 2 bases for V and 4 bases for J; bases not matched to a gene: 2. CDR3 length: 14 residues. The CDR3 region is CAWSQTSGGETQYF. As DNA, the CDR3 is TGTGCCTGGAGTCAGACTAGCGGGGGAGAGACCCAGTACTTC.

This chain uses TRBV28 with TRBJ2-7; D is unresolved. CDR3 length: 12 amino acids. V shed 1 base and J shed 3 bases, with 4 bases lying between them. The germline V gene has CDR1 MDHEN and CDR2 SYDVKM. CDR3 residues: CASSLYGYEQYF. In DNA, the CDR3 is TGTGCCAGCAGTTTATACGGCTACGAGCAGTACTTC.

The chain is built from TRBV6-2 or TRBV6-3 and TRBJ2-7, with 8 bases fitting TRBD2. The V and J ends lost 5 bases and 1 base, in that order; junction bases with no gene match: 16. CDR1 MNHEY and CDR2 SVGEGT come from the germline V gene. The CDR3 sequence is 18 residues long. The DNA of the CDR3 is TGTGCCAGCAGTCCCCCGCGAGTAGCGGGATCGATATCCTACGAGCAGTACTTC. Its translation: CASSPPRVAGSISYEQYF.

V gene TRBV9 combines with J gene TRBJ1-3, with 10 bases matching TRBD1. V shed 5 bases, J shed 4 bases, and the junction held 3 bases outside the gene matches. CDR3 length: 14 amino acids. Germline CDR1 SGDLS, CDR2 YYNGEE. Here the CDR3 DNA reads TGTGCCAGCAGTGGGGACAGGGGAGGAAACACCATATATTTT. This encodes CASSGDRGGNTIYF.

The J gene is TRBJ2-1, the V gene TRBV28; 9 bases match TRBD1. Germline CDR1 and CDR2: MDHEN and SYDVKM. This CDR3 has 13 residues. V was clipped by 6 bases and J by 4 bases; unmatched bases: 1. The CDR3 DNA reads TGTGCCAGCAGGGGGACAGGGTACAATGAGCAGTTCTTC. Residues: CASRGTGYNEQFF. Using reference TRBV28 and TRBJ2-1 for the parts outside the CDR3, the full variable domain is DVKVTQSSRYLVKRTGEKVFLECVQDMDHENMFWYRQDPGLGLRLIYFSYDVKMKEKGDIPEGYSVSREKKERFSLILESASTNQTSMYLCASRGTGYNEQFFGPGTRLTVL.

Here the CDR3 DNA reads TGTGCCAGCAGCTTCCCGGGACACCCACAATCTGGGGCCAACGTCCTGACTTTC. It specifies CASSFPGHPQSGANVLTF. The chain is built from TRBV7-9 and TRBJ2-6; D possibly corresponds to TRBD1 (6 bases). The CDR3 covers 18 residues. Germline CDR1 reads SEHNR; CDR2 reads FQNEAQ (reference sequence). The V end was cut by 3 bases, the J end by 1 base, with 16 bases between.

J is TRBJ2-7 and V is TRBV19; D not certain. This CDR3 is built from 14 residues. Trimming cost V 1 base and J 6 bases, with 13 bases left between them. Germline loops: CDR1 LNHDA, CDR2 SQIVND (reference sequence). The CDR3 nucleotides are TGTGCCAGTAGTATAGGTTTGCAAGCTGGCGAGCAGTACTTC. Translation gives CASSIGLQAGEQYF.

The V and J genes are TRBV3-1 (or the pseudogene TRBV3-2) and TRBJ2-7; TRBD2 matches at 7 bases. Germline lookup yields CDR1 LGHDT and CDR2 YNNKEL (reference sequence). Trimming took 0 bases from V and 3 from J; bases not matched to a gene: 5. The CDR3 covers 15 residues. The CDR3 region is CASSQDSWGGYEQYF. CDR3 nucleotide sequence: TGTGCCAGCAGCCAAGATTCCTGGGGGGGCTACGAGCAGTACTTC.

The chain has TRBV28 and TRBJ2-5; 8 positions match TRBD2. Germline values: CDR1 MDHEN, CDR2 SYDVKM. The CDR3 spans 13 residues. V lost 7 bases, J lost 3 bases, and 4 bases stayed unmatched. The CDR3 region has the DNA TGTGCCAGCACACTAGCGGCGAAAGAGACCCAGTACTTC. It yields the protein CASTLAAKETQYF.

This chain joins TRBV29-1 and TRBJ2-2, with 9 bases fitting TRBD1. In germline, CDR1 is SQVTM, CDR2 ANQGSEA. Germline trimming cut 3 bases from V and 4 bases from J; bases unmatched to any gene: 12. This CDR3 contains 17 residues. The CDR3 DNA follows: TGCAGCGTTGAGAACAGGGGGCGCGAGAGAGGCACCGGGGAGCTGTTTTTT. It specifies CSVENRGRERGTGELFF.